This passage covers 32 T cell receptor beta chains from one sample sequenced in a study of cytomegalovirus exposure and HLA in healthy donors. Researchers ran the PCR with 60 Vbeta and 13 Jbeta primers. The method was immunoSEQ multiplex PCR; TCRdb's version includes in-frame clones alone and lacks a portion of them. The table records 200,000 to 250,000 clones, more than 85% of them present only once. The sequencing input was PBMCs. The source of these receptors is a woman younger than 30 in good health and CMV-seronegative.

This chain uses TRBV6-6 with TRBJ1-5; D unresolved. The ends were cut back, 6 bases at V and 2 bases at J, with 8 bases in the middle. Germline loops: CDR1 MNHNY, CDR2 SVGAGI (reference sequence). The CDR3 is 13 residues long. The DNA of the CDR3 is TGTGCCAGCAGGGAACGGGGCAATCAGCCCCAGCATTTT. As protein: CASRERGNQPQHF.

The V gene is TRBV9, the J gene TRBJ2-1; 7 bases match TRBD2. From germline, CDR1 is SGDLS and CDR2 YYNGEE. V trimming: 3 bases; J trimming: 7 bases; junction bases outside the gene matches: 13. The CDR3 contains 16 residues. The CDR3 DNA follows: TGTGCCAGCAGCGCCCGACTAGCAGAGGGGAGGAATGAGCAGTTCTTC. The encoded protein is CASSARLAEGRNEQFF. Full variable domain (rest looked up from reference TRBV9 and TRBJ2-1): DSGVTQTPKHLITATGQRVTLRCSPRSGDLSVYWYQQSLDQGLQFLIQYYNGEERAKGNILERFSAQQFPDLHSELNLSSLELGDSALYFCASSARLAEGRNEQFFGPGTRLTVL.

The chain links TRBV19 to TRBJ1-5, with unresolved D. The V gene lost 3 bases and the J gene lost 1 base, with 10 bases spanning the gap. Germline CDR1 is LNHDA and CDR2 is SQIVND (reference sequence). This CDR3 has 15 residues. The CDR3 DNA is TGTGCCAGTAGTATGGCACAGACGAGCAATCAGCCCCAGCATTTT. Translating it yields CASSMAQTSNQPQHF.

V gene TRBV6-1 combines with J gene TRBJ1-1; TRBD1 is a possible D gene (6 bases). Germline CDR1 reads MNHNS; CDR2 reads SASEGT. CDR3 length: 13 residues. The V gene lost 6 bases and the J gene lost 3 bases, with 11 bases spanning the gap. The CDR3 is CASRGAGDTEAFF. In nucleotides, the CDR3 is TGTGCCAGCAGGGGTGCAGGGGACACTGAAGCTTTCTTT.

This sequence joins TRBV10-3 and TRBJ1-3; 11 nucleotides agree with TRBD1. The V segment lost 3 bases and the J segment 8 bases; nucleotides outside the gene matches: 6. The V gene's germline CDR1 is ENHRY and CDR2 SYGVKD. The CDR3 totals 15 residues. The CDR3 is CAISDRDRGGDTIYF. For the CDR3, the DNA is TGTGCCATCAGTGACCGGGACAGGGGGGGAGACACCATATATTTT.

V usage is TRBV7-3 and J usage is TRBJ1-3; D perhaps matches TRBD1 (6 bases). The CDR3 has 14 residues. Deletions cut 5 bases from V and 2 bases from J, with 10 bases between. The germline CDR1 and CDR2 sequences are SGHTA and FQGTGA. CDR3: CASSRGGPGNTIYF. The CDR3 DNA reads TGTGCCAGCAGCCGAGGGGGTCCTGGAAACACCATATATTTT.

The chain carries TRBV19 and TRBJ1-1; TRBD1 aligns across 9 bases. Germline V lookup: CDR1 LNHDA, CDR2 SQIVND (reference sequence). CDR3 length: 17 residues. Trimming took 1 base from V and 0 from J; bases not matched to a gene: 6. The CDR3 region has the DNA TGTGCCAGTAGTATAGTGGGACAGGGAGGAGTGAACACTGAAGCTTTCTTT. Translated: CASSIVGQGGVNTEAFF.

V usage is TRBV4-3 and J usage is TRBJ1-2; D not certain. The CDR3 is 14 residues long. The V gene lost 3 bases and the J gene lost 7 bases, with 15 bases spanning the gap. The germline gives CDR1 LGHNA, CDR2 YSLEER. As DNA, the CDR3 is TGCGCCAGCAGCCAGGCGCGAGAGGAGGGTGGCTACACCTTC. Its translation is CASSQAREEGGYTF.

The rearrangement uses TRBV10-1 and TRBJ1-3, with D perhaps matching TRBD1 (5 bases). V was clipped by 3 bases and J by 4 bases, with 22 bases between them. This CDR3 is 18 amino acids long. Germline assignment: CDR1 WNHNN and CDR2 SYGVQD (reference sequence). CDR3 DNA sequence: TGCGCCAGCAGTGAACGAAAACAGGCCGGTTCAAGGGGAAACACCATATATTTT. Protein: CASSERKQAGSRGNTIYF.

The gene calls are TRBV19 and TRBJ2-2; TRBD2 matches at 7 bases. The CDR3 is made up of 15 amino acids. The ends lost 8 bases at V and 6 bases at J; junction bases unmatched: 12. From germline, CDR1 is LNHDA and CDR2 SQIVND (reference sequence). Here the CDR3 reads CASLGRAIYAGELFF. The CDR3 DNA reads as TGTGCCAGTCTTGGGAGGGCCATTTACGCCGGGGAGCTGTTTTTT.

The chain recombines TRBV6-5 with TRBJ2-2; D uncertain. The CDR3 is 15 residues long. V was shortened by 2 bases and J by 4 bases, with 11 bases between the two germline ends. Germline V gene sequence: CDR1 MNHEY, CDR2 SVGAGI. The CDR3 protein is CASSYVARLTGELFF. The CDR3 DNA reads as TGTGCCAGCAGTTACGTGGCTAGACTCACCGGGGAGCTGTTTTTT.

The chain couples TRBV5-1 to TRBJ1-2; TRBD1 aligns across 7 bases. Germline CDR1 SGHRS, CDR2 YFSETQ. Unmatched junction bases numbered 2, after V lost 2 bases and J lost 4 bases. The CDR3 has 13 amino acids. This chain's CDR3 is CASSFTGAYGYTF. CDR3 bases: TGCGCCAGCAGCTTTACAGGGGCCTATGGCTACACCTTC.

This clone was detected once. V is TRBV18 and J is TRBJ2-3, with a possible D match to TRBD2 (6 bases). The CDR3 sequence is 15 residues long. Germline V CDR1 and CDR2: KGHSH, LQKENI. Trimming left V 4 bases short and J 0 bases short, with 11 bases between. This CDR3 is CASSRGKPSTDTQYF. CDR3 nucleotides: TGTGCCAGCTCACGCGGGAAGCCTAGCACAGATACGCAGTATTTT.

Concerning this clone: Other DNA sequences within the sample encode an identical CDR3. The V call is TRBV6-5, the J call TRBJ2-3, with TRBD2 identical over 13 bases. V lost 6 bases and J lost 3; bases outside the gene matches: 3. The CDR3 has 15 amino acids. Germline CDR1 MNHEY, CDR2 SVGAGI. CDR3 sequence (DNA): TGTGCCAGCAGCTTACTAGCGGGAGGGACAGATACGCAGTATTTT. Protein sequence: CASSLLAGGTDTQYF.

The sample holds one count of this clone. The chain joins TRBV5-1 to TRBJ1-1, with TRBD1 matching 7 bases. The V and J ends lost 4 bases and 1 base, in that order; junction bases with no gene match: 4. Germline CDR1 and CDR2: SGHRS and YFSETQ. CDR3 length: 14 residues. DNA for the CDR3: TGCGCCAGCAGCGCGGACAGGTGGAACACTGAAGCTTTCTTT. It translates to CASSADRWNTEAFF.

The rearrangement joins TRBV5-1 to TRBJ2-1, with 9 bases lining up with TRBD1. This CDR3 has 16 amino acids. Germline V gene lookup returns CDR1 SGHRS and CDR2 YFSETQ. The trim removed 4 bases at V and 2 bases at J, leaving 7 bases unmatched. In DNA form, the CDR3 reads TGCGCCAGCAGCGGACGGACAGGGGTCCCCTACAATGAGCAGTTCTTC. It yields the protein CASSGRTGVPYNEQFF.

CDR3 in amino acids: CAIRDPSGRTDTQYF. CDR3 nucleotide sequence: TGTGCCATCAGAGACCCTAGCGGGAGAACAGATACGCAGTATTTT. The chain has TRBV10-3 and TRBJ2-3; 10 bases map to TRBD2. This CDR3 region has 15 residues. Germline CDR1 reads ENHRY; CDR2 reads SYGVKD. V dropped 6 bases and J dropped 3; count of bases not matched to a gene: 6.

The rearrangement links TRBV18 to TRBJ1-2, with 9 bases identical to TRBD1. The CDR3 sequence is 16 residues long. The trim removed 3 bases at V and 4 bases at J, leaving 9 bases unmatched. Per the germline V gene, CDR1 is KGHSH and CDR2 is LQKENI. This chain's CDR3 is CASSPQKTGGIYGYTF. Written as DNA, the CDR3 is TGTGCCAGCTCACCGCAAAAGACAGGGGGGATCTATGGCTACACCTTC.

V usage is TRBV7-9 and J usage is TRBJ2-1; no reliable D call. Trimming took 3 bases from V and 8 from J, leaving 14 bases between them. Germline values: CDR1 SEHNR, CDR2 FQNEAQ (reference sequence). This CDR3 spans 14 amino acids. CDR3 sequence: CASSFPRSRHEQFF. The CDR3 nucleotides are TGTGCCAGCAGCTTCCCTAGATCGAGGCATGAGCAGTTCTTC.

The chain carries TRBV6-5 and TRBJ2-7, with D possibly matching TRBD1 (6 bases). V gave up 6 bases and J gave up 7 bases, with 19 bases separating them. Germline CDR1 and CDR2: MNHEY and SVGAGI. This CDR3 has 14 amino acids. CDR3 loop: CASSTGHPSGEQYF. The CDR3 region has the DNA TGTGCCAGCAGCACGGGACATCCCTCCGGGGAGCAGTACTTC.

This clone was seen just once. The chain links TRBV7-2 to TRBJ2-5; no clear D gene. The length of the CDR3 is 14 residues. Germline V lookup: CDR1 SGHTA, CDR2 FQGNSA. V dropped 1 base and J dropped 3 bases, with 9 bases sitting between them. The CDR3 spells CASSLERVEETQYF. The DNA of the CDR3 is TGTGCCAGCAGCTTAGAACGGGTTGAAGAGACCCAGTACTTC.

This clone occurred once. The CDR3 DNA reads as TGCGCCAGCAGCCTACAGGGGGCTCTAGCGGATTCCTACGAGCAGTACTTC. Amino acid sequence: CASSLQGALADSYEQYF. The chain combines TRBV4-3 with TRBJ2-7; 9 bases line up with TRBD1. The CDR3 is 17 amino acids. The germline gives CDR1 LGHNA, CDR2 YSLEER. J was trimmed by 1 base and V by 4 bases; bases with no gene match: 11.

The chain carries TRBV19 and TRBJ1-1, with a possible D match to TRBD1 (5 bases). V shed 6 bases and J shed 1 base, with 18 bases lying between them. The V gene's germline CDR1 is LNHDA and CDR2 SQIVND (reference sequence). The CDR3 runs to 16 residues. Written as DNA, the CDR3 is TGTGCCAGTAGCAAATCAGACAGAACAAGGAACACTGAAGCTTTCTTT. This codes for CASSKSDRTRNTEAFF. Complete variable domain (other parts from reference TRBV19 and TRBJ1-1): DGGITQSPKYLFRKEGQNVTLSCEQNLNHDAMYWYRQDPGQGLRLIYYSQIVNDFQKGDIAEGYSVSREKKESFPLTVTSAQKNPTAFYLCASSKSDRTRNTEAFFGQGTRLTVV.

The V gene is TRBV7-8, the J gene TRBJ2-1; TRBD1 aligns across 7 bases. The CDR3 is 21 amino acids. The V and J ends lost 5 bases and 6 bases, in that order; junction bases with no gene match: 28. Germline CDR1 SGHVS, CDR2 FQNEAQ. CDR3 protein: CASSHSDRAQDTPAYRNEQFF. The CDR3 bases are TGTGCCAGCAGCCATTCTGACAGGGCCCAAGACACCCCGGCCTACCGCAATGAGCAGTTCTTC.

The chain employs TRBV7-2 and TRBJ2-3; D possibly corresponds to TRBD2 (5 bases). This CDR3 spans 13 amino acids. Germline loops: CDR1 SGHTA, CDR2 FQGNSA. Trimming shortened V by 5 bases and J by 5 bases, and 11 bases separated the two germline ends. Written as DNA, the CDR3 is TGTGCCAGCAGCGTGAGTCGGGAAGATACGCAGTATTTT. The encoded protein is CASSVSREDTQYF.

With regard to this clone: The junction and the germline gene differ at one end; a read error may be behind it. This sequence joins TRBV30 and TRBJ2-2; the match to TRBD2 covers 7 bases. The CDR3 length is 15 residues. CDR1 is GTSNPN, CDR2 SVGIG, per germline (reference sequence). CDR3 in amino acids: CAWSVLAGATGEPFF. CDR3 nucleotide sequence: TGTGCCTGGAGTGTACTGGCGGGAGCCACCGGGGAGCCGTTTTTT.

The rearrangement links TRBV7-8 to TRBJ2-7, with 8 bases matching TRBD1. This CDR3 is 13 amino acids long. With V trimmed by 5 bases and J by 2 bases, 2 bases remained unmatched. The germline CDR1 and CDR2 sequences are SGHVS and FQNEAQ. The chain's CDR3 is CASSNRGTYEQYF. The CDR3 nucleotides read TGTGCCAGCAGCAACAGGGGGACCTACGAGCAGTACTTC. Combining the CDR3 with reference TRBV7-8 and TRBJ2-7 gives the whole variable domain GAGVSQSPRYKVAKRGQDVALRCDPISGHVSLFWYQQALGQGPEFLTYFQNEAQLDKSGLPSDRFFAERPEGSVSTLKIQRTQQEDSAVYLCASSNRGTYEQYFGPGTRLTVT.

The CDR3 reads CASSDPAASSYEQYF. As DNA, the CDR3 is TGCGCCAGCAGTGATCCAGCGGCGAGCTCCTACGAGCAGTACTTC. The genes are TRBV10-1 and TRBJ2-7; perhaps TRBD2 as D (5 bases). The V end lost 3 bases, the J end lost 0 bases, and 12 bases lay between the germline ends. There are 15 residues in the CDR3. In germline, CDR1 is WNHNN, CDR2 SYGVQD (reference sequence).

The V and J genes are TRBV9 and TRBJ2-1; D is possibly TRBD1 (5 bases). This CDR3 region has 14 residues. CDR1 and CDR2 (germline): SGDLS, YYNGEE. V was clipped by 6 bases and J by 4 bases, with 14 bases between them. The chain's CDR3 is CASTPDTLYNEQFF. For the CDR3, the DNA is TGTGCCAGCACTCCGGACACCCTTTACAATGAGCAGTTCTTC.

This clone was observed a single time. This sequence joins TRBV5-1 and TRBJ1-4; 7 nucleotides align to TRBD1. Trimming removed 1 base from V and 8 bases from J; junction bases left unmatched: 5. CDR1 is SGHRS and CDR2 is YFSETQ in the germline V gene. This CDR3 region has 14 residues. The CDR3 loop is CASSLSAGGEKLFF. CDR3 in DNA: TGCGCCAGCAGCTTGTCGGCAGGGGGGGAAAAACTGTTTTTT.

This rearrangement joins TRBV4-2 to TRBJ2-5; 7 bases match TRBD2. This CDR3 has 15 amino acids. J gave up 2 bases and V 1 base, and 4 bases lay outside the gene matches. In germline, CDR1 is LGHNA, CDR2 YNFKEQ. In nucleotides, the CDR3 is TGTGCCAGCAGCCAAGGGGCTAGCGGACAAGAGACCCAGTACTTC. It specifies CASSQGASGQETQYF.

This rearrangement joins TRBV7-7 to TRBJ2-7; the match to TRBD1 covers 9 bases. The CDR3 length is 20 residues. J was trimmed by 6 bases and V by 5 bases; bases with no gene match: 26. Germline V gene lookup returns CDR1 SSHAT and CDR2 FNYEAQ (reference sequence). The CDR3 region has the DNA TGTGCCAGCAGCCCTGGCCGACAGGGGGACGAAACGTTAGCCGGAACCGAGCAGTACTTC. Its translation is CASSPGRQGDETLAGTEQYF. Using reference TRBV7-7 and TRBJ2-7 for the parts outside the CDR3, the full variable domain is GAGVSQSPRYKVTKRGQDVTLRCDPISSHATLYWYQQALGQGPEFLTYFNYEAQPDKSGLPSDRFSAERPEGSISTLTIQRTEQRDSAMYRCASSPGRQGDETLAGTEQYFGPGTRLTVT.